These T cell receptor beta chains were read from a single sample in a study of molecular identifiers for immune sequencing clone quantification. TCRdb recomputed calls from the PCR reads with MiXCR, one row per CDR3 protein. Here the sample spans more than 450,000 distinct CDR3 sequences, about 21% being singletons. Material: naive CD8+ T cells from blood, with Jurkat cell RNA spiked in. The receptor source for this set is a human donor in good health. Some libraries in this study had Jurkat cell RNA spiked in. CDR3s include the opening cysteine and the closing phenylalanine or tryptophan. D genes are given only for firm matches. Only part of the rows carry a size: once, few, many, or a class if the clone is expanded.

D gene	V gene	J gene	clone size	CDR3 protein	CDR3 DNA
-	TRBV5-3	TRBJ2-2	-	CARSPVKDSIRSNTGELFF	TGTGCCAGAAGCCCCGTCAAGGACAGCATCCGCTCGAACACCGGGGAGCTGTTTTTT
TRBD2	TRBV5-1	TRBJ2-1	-	CASRSPGLAGYNEQFF	TGCGCCAGCAGGTCCCCGGGACTAGCGGGATACAATGAGCAGTTCTTC
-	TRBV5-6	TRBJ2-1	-	CASSPLRQNSEQFF	TGTGCCAGCAGCCCCCTGCGGCAGAACAGTGAGCAGTTCTTC
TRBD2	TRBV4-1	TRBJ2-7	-	CAGSPGLAGYEQYF	TGCGCCGGCAGCCCGGGACTAGCGGGGTACGAGCAGTACTTC
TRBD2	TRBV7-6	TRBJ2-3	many	CASSLPGGTHTDTQYF	TGTGCCAGCAGCCTCCCGGGGGGGACTCACACAGATACGCAGTATTTT
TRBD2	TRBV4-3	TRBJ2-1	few	CASSQDLSGTINEQFF	TGCGCCAGCAGCCAAGATCTAAGCGGGACTATCAATGAGCAGTTCTTC
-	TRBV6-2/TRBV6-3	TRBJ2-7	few	CASSYYSRTGTPLYEQYF	TGTGCCAGCAGTTACTATAGCCGGACCGGGACTCCACTCTACGAGCAGTACTTC
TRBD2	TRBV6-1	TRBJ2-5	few	CASSEFLAGGQETQYF	TGTGCCAGCAGTGAATTCCTAGCGGGAGGACAAGAGACCCAGTACTTC
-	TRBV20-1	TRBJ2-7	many	CSASGVGPYEQYF	TGCAGTGCCTCAGGGGTGGGGCCCTACGAGCAGTACTTC
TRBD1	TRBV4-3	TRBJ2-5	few	CASSPGQGVETQYF	TGCGCCAGCAGCCCCGGACAGGGGGTAGAGACCCAGTACTTC
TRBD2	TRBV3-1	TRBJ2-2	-	CASSQDFQRERPGGLFF	TGTGCCAGCAGCCAAGATTTCCAGCGGGAGCGTCCCGGGGGGCTGTTTTTT
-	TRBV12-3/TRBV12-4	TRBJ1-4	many	CASTKAPYPEKLFF	TGTGCCAGCACGAAGGCGCCTTATCCTGAAAAACTGTTTTTT
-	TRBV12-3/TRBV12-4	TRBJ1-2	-	CAIKGGSNYGYTF	TGTGCCATCAAGGGGGGCAGTAACTATGGCTACACCTTC
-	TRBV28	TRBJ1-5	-	CASRGPGAFNSNQPQHF	TGTGCCAGCAGAGGGCCAGGGGCTTTTAATAGCAATCAGCCCCAGCATTTT
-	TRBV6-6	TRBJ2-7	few	CASSLSVGWTQTYEQYF	TGTGCCAGCAGTTTGTCAGTCGGGTGGACGCAAACCTACGAGCAGTACTTC
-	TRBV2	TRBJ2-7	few	CASSEALAATYEQYF	TGTGCCAGCAGTGAAGCTCTAGCAGCAACCTACGAGCAGTACTTC
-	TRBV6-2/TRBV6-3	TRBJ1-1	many	CASSYVGGLNTEAFF	TGTGCCAGCAGTTACGTGGGCGGCTTGAACACTGAAGCTTTCTTT
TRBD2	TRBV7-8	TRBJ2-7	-	CASSHWTSGGAYEQYF	TGTGCCAGCAGCCACTGGACTAGCGGGGGGGCGTACGAGCAGTACTTC
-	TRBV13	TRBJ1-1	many	CASSPLGTPEAFF	TGTGCCAGCAGCCCCCTGGGGACCCCTGAAGCTTTCTTT
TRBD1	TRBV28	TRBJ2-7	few	CASIDSGTGNYEQYF	TGTGCCAGCATTGACTCCGGGACAGGGAACTACGAGCAGTACTTC
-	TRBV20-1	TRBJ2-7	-	CSADVWGPGGEQYF	TGCAGTGCTGACGTATGGGGGCCGGGGGGTGAGCAGTACTTC
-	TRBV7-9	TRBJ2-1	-	CASSLPGLTLSSYNEQFF	TGTGCCAGCAGCTTGCCGGGACTCACCCTGAGCTCCTACAATGAGCAGTTCTTC
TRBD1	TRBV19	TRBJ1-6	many	CASNRQGAVSPLHF	TGTGCCAGTAATCGACAGGGGGCGGTTTCACCCCTCCACTTT
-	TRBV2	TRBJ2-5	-	CASGEIEETQYF	TGTGCCAGCGGTGAAATAGAAGAGACCCAGTACTTC
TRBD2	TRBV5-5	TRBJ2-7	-	CASSTSGRPAYEQYF	TGTGCCAGCAGCACTAGCGGGAGGCCCGCCTACGAGCAGTACTTC
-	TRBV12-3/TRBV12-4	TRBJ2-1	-	CASRFGGQIYYNEQFF	TGTGCCAGCCGATTCGGGGGGCAGATTTATTACAATGAGCAGTTCTTC
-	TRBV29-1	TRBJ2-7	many	CSVHQGGSEQYF	TGCAGCGTCCACCAAGGGGGGAGCGAGCAGTACTTC
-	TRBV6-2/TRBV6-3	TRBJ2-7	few	CASTNIETRYEQYF	TGTGCCAGCACTAACATCGAGACCCGTTACGAGCAGTACTTC
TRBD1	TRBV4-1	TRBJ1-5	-	CASSQETGVYGNQPQHF	TGCGCCAGCAGCCAAGAAACAGGGGTCTACGGCAATCAGCCCCAGCATTTT
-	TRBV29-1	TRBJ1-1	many	CSAQGGDSVTEAFF	TGCAGCGCCCAAGGGGGGGATAGCGTCACTGAAGCTTTCTTT
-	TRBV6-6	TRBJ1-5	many	CASREDRQPQHF	TGTGCCAGCAGGGAAGACCGTCAGCCCCAGCATTTT
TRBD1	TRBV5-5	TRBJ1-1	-	CASSAVQGAAEAFF	TGTGCCAGCAGCGCAGTACAGGGGGCCGCTGAAGCTTTCTTT
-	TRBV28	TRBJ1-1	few	CASRSQGNTEAFF	TGTGCCAGCAGATCCCAGGGGAACACTGAAGCTTTCTTT
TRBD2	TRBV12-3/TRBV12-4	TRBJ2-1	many	CASSPSGGPNNEQFF	TGTGCCAGCAGTCCTAGCGGGGGCCCTAACAATGAGCAGTTCTTC
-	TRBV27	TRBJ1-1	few	CASSSVGTEAFF	TGTGCCAGCAGTTCGGTTGGGACTGAAGCTTTCTTT
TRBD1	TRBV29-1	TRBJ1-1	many	CSFYGTGATEAFF	TGCAGCTTTTACGGGACAGGGGCCACTGAAGCTTTCTTT
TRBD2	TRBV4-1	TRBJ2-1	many	CASSQEGLAAGEQFF	TGCGCCAGCAGCCAAGAGGGACTAGCGGCCGGTGAGCAGTTCTTC
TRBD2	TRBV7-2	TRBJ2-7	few	CASSYGTSVLYEQYF	TGTGCCAGCAGTTATGGGACTAGCGTTCTCTACGAGCAGTACTTC
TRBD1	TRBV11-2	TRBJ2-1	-	CASSSVGTASYNEQFF	TGTGCCAGCAGCTCAGTCGGGACAGCCTCCTACAATGAGCAGTTCTTC
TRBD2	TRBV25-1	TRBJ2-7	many	CASSTPGSGNF	TGTGCCAGCAGCACGCCCGGAAGCGGGAACTTC
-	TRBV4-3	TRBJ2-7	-	CARVDGVSYEQYF	TGCGCCAGGGTGGACGGGGTCTCCTACGAGCAGTACTTC
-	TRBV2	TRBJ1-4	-	CASSAEFGAINEKLFF	TGTGCCAGCAGTGCGGAGTTCGGGGCTATCAATGAAAAACTGTTTTTT
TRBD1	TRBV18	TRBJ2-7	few	CASSPPPGDRGPGQYF	TGTGCCAGCTCACCTCCGCCAGGTGACAGGGGGCCCGGGCAGTACTTC
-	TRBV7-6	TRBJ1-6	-	CASSLRTDNSPLHF	TGTGCCAGCAGCTTGCGGACAGATAATTCACCCCTCCACTTT
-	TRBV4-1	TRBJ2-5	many	CASSQVFGGPQETQYF	TGCGCCAGCAGCCAAGTGTTCGGGGGGCCACAAGAGACCCAGTACTTC
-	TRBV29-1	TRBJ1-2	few	CSVVGDYYGYTF	TGCAGCGTTGTAGGGGATTACTATGGCTACACCTTC
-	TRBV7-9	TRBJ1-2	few	CASSPQMDGSGYTF	TGTGCCAGCAGCCCACAGATGGATGGTTCGGGCTACACCTTC
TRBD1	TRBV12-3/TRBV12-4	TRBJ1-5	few	CASSFFTDDRVHNQPQHF	TGTGCCAGCAGTTTCTTTACCGATGACAGGGTCCACAATCAGCCCCAGCATTTT
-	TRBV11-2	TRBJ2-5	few	CASSQNYAYQETQYF	TGTGCCAGCAGCCAAAACTACGCGTACCAAGAGACCCAGTACTTC
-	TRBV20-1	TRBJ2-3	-	CNARYLSLAQYF	TGCAATGCTAGATACCTATCATTGGCGCAGTATTTT
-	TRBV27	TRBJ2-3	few	CASNHWTPGGTDTQYF	TGTGCCAGCAACCATTGGACCCCTGGAGGCACAGATACGCAGTATTTT
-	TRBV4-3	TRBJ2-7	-	CASSQDRGKAYEQYF	TGCGCCAGCAGCCAAGACAGGGGCAAAGCCTACGAGCAGTACTTC
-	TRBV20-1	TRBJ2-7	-	CSAGSSAGIYEQYF	TGCAGTGCTGGATCGTCGGCAGGGATCTACGAGCAGTACTTC
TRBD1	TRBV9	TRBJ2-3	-	CASSTFTGGSADTQYF	TGTGCCAGCAGCACTTTCACAGGGGGCTCTGCAGATACGCAGTATTTT
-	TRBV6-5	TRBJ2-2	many	CASSYGGGATGELFF	TGTGCCAGCAGTTATGGGGGGGGGGCAACCGGGGAGCTGTTTTTT
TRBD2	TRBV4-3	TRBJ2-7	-	CASSQDWREGSYEQYF	TGCGCCAGCAGCCAAGATTGGCGGGAGGGCTCCTACGAGCAGTACTTC
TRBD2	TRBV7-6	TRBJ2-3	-	CASSQLAGGTDTQYF	TGTGCCAGCAGCCAGCTAGCGGGGGGCACAGATACGCAGTATTTT
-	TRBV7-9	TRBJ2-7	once	CASNSGVQAFSYEQYF	TGTGCCAGCAACTCAGGCGTCCAGGCTTTCTCCTACGAGCAGTACTTC
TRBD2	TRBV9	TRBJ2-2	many	CASSVSGSPGELFF	TGTGCCAGCAGCGTTAGCGGGAGCCCCGGGGAGCTGTTTTTT